The rows below give T cell receptor beta chains drawn from one sample of a study of blood T cell repertoires in COVID-19. Sequencing was performed with immunoSEQ multiplex PCR; in TCRdb, only in-frame clones are kept and a portion is missing. In the table there are some 150,000 clones, around 84% of which are singletons. The sample was PBMCs or T cells enriched from blood (not recorded which). These receptors all stem from a woman aged 50 to 65 who had been exposed to COVID-19. The CDR3 runs from the conserved cysteine through the conserved F or W. Fields, in order: J gene, V gene, CDR3 protein.

>TRBJ2-7|TRBV5-1
CASSLRQGGLEQYF
>TRBJ2-2|TRBV15
CATSRDLGPNTGELFF
>TRBJ2-6|TRBV7-9
CASSPGPGANVLTF
>TRBJ1-2|TRBV27
CASSSPRQGSGYTF
>TRBJ1-2|TRBV18
CASSPTGSIDGYTF
>TRBJ1-3|TRBV7-2
CASSLGHRSSGNTIYF
>TRBJ1-6|TRBV4-1
CASSPRDKSSYNSPLHF
>TRBJ2-5|TRBV7-8
CASSFSLREGWETQYF
>TRBJ2-3|TRBV5-8
CASSLLASKSTDTQYF
>TRBJ1-1|TRBV3-1/TRBV3-2
CASRQTGTGTEAFF
>TRBJ1-2|TRBV30
CAWSGTGDGYTF
>TRBJ1-1|TRBV19
CASTTRQGGNTEAFF
>TRBJ2-7|TRBV25-1
CASQNRVYDEQYF
>TRBJ2-7|TRBV19
CASSDRGWYEQYF
>TRBJ1-3|TRBV19
CASSTTGISGNTIYF
>TRBJ1-1|TRBV11-3
CASSSDRERGAFF
>TRBJ1-2|TRBV7-2
CASSSGRGGYTF
>TRBJ1-6|TRBV11-2
CASSSRGNNSPLHF
>TRBJ2-1|TRBV6-4
CASSKATGGRDEQFF
>TRBJ1-5|TRBV9
CASSLGGHNQPQHF
>TRBJ2-1|TRBV6-2/TRBV6-3
CASSYVAGQGSNEQFF
>TRBJ1-4|TRBV5-8
CASQPEPTGREKLFF
>TRBJ2-7|TRBV6-5
CASSYSRLASYEQYF
>TRBJ2-1|TRBV6-2/TRBV6-3
CASSHPPGLEQFF
>TRBJ2-2|TRBV5-1
CASSLPGTGPNTGELFF
>TRBJ1-3|TRBV11-2
CASSVDRASSGNTIYF
>TRBJ1-6|TRBV30
CAWSSSGAFNSPLHF
>TRBJ2-1|TRBV6-5
CASRGLPGGEQFF
>TRBJ1-3|TRBV7-6
CASSFTDRASGNTIYF
>TRBJ1-3|TRBV7-2
CASSLESRFSGNTIYF
>TRBJ1-2|TRBV30
CAWSVWDSPYGYTF
>TRBJ2-1|TRBV10-3
CASAAASYNEQFF
>TRBJ2-2|TRBV11-2
CASSSLRGPNTGELFF
>TRBJ2-1|TRBV6-2/TRBV6-3
CASSASGRAYNEQFF
>TRBJ2-1|TRBV7-9
CASSLAEAGLYNEQFF
>TRBJ2-1|TRBV9
CASSVDGRGRDEQFF
>TRBJ1-2|TRBV6-2/TRBV6-3
CASSRTGGYGYTF
>TRBJ2-2|TRBV28
CASSLAGGPPGELFF
>TRBJ2-2|TRBV4-3
CASSPELAGVVTGELFF
>TRBJ1-1|TRBV5-4
CASSLVRFGEAFF
>TRBJ2-5|TRBV27
CASSFGLAGGMETQYF
>TRBJ1-4|TRBV5-1
CASSQQGFRTNEKLFF
>TRBJ1-3|TRBV6-5
CASSDRSSSGNTIYF